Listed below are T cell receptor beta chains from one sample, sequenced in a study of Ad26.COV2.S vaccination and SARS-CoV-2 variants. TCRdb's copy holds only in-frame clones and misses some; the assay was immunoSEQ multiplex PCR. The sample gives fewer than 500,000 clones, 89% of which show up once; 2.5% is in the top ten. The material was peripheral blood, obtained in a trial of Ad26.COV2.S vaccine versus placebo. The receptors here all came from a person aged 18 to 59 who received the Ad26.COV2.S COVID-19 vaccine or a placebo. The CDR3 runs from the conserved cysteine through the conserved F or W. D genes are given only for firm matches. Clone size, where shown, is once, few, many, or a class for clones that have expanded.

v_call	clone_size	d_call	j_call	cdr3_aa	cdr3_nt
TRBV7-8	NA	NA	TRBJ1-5	CASSLRGTYSNQPQHF	TGTGCCAGCAGCTTACGAGGCACCTATAGCAATCAGCCCCAGCATTTT
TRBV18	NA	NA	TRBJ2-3	CASSPQVGLDTQYF	TGTGCCAGCTCACCACAAGTGGGCCTAGATACGCAGTATTTT
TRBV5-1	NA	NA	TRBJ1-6	CASSRDRNSYNSPLHF	TGCGCCAGCAGCCGAGACAGGAACTCCTATAATTCACCCCTCCACTTT
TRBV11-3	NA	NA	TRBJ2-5	CASSLGETQYF	TGTGCCAGCAGCCTCGGGGAGACCCAGTACTTC
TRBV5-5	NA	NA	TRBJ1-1	CASSRTGSTEAFF	TGTGCCAGCAGCCGAACAGGTTCCACTGAAGCTTTCTTT
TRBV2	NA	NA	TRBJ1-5	CASSAQTVGQPQHF	TGTGCCAGCAGTGCACAGACAGTGGGTCAGCCCCAGCATTTT
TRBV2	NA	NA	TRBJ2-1	CASSGPAGEQFF	TGTGCCAGCTCCGGGCCCGCAGGTGAGCAGTTCTTC
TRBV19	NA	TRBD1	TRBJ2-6	CASSPGDRGPGANVLTF	TGTGCCAGTAGTCCGGGGGACAGGGGACCTGGGGCCAACGTCCTGACTTTC
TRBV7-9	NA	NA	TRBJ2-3	CASSLFGPSTDTQYF	TGTGCCAGCAGCTTATTCGGGCCTAGCACAGATACGCAGTATTTT
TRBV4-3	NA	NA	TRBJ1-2	CASSQEPGHTTIRYTF	TGCGCCAGCAGCCAAGAGCCGGGACATACAACTATCCGCTACACCTTC
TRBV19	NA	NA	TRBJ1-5	CASSIGRRDQPQHF	TGTGCCAGTAGTATAGGGCGGAGGGATCAGCCCCAGCATTTT
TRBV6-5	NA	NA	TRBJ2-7	CASSYDGTYEQYF	TGTGCCAGCAGTTACGACGGAACCTACGAGCAGTACTTC
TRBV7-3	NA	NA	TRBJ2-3	CASSLLGGTDTQYF	TGTGCCAGCAGCTTATTGGGGGGCACAGATACGCAGTATTTT
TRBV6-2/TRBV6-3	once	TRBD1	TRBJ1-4	CASSQGQGLFF	TGTGCCAGCAGTCAAGGACAGGGACTGTTTTTT
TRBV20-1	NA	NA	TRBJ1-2	CSASSSNYGYTF	TGCAGTGCTAGTAGCTCCAACTATGGCTACACCTTC
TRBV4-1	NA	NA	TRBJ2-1	CASSQREYNEQFF	TGCGCCAGCAGCCAACGGGAATACAATGAGCAGTTCTTC
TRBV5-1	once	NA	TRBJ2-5	CASSLGTQETQYF	TGCGCCAGCAGCCTCGGGACCCAGGAGACCCAGTACTTC
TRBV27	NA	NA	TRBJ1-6	CASSPQPRPPLHF	TGTGCCAGCAGCCCACAACCGCGGCCACCCCTCCACTTT
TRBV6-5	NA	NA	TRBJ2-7	CASSYSGAYEQYF	TGTGCCAGCAGTTACTCAGGGGCCTACGAGCAGTACTTC
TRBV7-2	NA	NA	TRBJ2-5	CASSRWTAQETQYF	TGTGCCAGCAGCCGCTGGACAGCCCAAGAGACCCAGTACTTC
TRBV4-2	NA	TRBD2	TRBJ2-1	CASSLDSGRAVIEQFF	TGTGCCAGCAGCCTCGATAGCGGGAGGGCCGTTATTGAGCAGTTCTTC
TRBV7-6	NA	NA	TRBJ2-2	CASSLNTGAGELFF	TGTGCCAGCAGCTTAAATACGGGAGCCGGGGAGCTGTTTTTT
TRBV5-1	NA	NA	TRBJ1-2	CASSHGDLSNYGYTF	TGCGCCAGCAGCCACGGGGACCTATCGAACTATGGCTACACCTTC
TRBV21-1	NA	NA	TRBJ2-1	CASSHGSQDRGYNEQFF	TGTGCCAGCAGCCATGGTAGTCAGGACAGGGGATACAATGAGCAGTTCTTC
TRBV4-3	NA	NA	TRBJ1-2	CASSQGTGTPYGYTF	TGCGCCAGCAGCCAAGGAACCGGGACACCGTATGGCTACACCTTC
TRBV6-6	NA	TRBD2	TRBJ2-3	CASSYQRGSTDTQYF	TGTGCCAGCAGTTACCAGCGGGGGAGCACAGATACGCAGTATTTT
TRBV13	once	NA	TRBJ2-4	CASSSKTRRQVAKNIQYF	TGTGCCAGCAGCTCGAAGACCAGGAGACAAGTAGCCAAAAACATTCAGTACTTC
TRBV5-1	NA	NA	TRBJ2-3	CASSLRPSGTDTQYF	TGCGCCAGCAGCTTGAGGCCTAGCGGCACAGATACGCAGTATTTT
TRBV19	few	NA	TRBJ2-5	CASSSAVQETQYF	TGTGCCAGTAGTTCAGCGGTACAAGAGACCCAGTACTTC
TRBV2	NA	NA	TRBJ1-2	CASSAALTNYGYTF	TGTGCCAGCAGTGCGGCACTCACTAACTATGGCTACACCTTC
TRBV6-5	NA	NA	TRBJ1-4	CASSNGVNTEKLFF	TGTGCCAGCAGCAACGGGGTAAACACGGAAAAACTGTTTTTT